This T cell receptor (beta chain) is drawn from a study of monozygotic twins with inflammatory bowel disease. Germline V gene data show CDR1 as ENHRY and CDR2 as SYGVKD. This CDR3 comprises 15 residues. Input per TCR library consisted of approximately 3.5 ug of total RNA. TCRdb reprocessed the 5' RACE reads, with one entry per CDR3 protein and no DNA. This sample lists some 300,000 distinct CDR3 sequences; its ten largest clones have 5% to 6%. Study-level points and caveats: Using the inverse Simpson index, IBD patients had lower TCRbeta diversity than healthy co-twins. Especially with disease activity, IBD patients had fewer clonotypes in common with others than healthy twins did.

Notes on this clonotype: The target antigen is unknown.

The origin of this receptor is a human donor with ulcerative colitis or Crohn's disease, or a healthy co-twin of an affected twin (not recorded which). The chain joins TRBV10-3 to TRBJ2-1. Sequenced: blood. CDR3 loop: CAISEGDLEVWEQFF.